This entry lists 4 T cell receptor beta chains sequenced from one sample in a study of cytomegalovirus exposure and HLA in healthy donors. The PCR ran on 60 Vbeta and 13 Jbeta primers. Assay: immunoSEQ multiplex PCR; the TCRdb copy retains only in-frame clones and omits some. The sample consists of over 150,000 clones, about 77% of them appearing once. Specimen: PBMCs. All receptors derive from a woman aged 40-49 years in good health and CMV-seropositive.

The J gene is TRBJ2-5, the V gene TRBV6-6, with unresolved D. The tail of the sequence fits TRBJ2-7 better, so the J call may be wrong. The CDR3 totals 11 residues. Germline CDR1 is MNHNY and CDR2 is SVGAGI (reference sequence). The chain's CDR3 is CASSYFYEQYF. In nucleotides, the CDR3 is TGTGCCAGCAGTTACTTCTACGAGCAGTACTTC.

This clone was seen a single time. One end of the junction fails to match germline, which may point to a read error. This chain uses TRBV7-9 with TRBJ2-3; no definite D call. CDR1 and CDR2 from the germline V gene are SEHNR and FQNEAQ (reference sequence). This CDR3 is 12 amino acids long. The CDR3 DNA reads as TGTTCCAGCAGCTTTTCTCTCGATACGCAGTATTTT. It encodes CSSSFSLDTQYF.

The V call is TRBV7-2, the J call TRBJ2-1, with 10 positions matching TRBD2. The CDR3 loop spans 16 amino acids. Trimming at V came to 0 bases and at J to 6 bases, leaving 5 bases not matched to a gene. Germline CDR1 is SGHTA and CDR2 is FQGNSA. CDR3 nucleotides: TGTGCCAGCAGCTTAGCCCCACTAGCGGGGATCAATGAGCAGTTCTTC. This encodes CASSLAPLAGINEQFF.

This chain joins TRBV30 and TRBJ2-7; 7 nucleotides agree with TRBD2. The CDR3 sequence is 13 residues long. J lost 7 bases, V lost 2 bases, and 8 bases had no gene match. Germline values: CDR1 GTSNPN, CDR2 SVGIG (reference sequence). The CDR3 region has the DNA TGTGCCTGGAGTCGGGACTGGGGAGGGGAGCAGTACTTC. Encoded protein: CAWSRDWGGEQYF.